This T cell receptor (beta chain) was identified in a study of PD-1 blockade in classical Hodgkin lymphoma. There was relapse after autologous stem cell transplantation in every patient, and there was variation in brentuximab vedotin exposure. Best overall response was complete response, partial response or progressive disease in these relapsed/refractory classical Hodgkin lymphoma patients. The junction had 3 bases not matched to a gene; V was cut back by 5 bases and J by 7 bases. The CDR3 contains 13 residues. Germline CDR1 and CDR2: ENHRY and SYGVKD. Study-level points and caveats: Patients with a complete response exhibited baseline diversity comparable to newly diagnosed patients. Nivolumab initiation under 1 year post-ASCT meant exclusion. Newly diagnosed patients reportedly had lower baseline TCR diversity than healthy donors.

Turning to this clone: Its target is unknown.

The data were produced by immunoSEQ multiplex PCR, yet TCRdb's version contains in-frame clones alone and is incomplete. The data hold 38,000 or so clones, with more than 75% observed a single time. This TCR was sampled from a human donor with classical Hodgkin lymphoma. This chain uses TRBV10-3 with TRBJ2-1; 9 nucleotides match TRBD1. The sample consisted of peripheral blood mononuclear cells (PBMCs), taken at baseline. This CDR3 is CAISRDRGNEQFF. DNA for the CDR3: TGTGCCATCAGTCGCGACAGGGGGAATGAGCAGTTCTTC.